This TCR beta chain was identified during a study of T cell responses to AZD1222 COVID-19 vaccine. Germline loops: CDR1 SGHRS, CDR2 YFSETQ. There are 15 residues in the CDR3. The V gene end was trimmed by 4 bases and the J gene end by 3 bases; junction bases not matched to a gene: 6. Comment on this clone: Its antigen is as yet unknown.

Overall study results and limits: No day 14 peak samples; only post-peak repertoires were characterized. Clonal diversity may have been underestimated, and the donors were mostly white British, with more females than males.

Profiled with immunoSEQ multiplex PCR; TCRdb holds only in-frame clones, not every one. The table has approximately 160,000 clones, 91% seen once; the top ten hold less than 5.5%. The specimen was peripheral blood, collected on day 0 of AZD1222 vaccination. The V gene is TRBV5-1, the J gene TRBJ2-7, with 11 bases that match TRBD2. The clonotype was recovered from an adult in good health. This CDR3 reads CASSEGTSGDYEQYF. Written as DNA, the CDR3 is TGCGCCAGCAGCGAAGGGACTAGCGGCGACTACGAGCAGTACTTC.